These 18 T cell receptor beta chains originate from one sample sequenced in a study of cytomegalovirus exposure and HLA in healthy donors. PCR primers comprised 60 Vbeta and 13 Jbeta primers. Method: immunoSEQ multiplex PCR; TCRdb's copy keeps in-frame clones and lacks some. Here the sample spans 95,000 to 100,000 clones, around three quarters being singletons. Input material: PBMCs. These TCRs come from a human donor in good health.

The rearrangement links TRBV2 to TRBJ1-2; 7 bases align to TRBD1. The J segment lost 5 bases and the V segment lost 4 bases, leaving 4 bases of the junction unmatched. The CDR3 extends over 13 amino acids. CDR1 and CDR2 (germline): SNHLY, FYNNEI. The CDR3 sequence is CASSAVQGYGYTF. Here the CDR3 DNA reads TGTGCCAGCAGTGCAGTACAGGGGTATGGCTACACCTTC. The complete variable domain, with remaining parts taken from reference TRBV2 and TRBJ1-2, reads EPEVTQTPSHQVTQMGQEVILRCVPISNHLYFYWYRQILGQKVEFLVSFYNNEISEKSEIFDDQFSVERPDGSNFTLKIRSTKLEDSAMYFCASSAVQGYGYTFGSGTRLTVV.

The chain is built from TRBV5-1 and TRBJ2-2, with 8 bases that match TRBD1. Germline V gives CDR1 SGHRS, CDR2 YFSETQ. V shed 1 base and J 1 base; nucleotides not matched to a gene: 9. This CDR3 comprises 18 residues. The CDR3 is CASSLFADDRGNTGELFF. Here the CDR3 DNA reads TGCGCCAGCAGCTTGTTCGCGGACGACAGGGGGAACACCGGGGAGCTGTTTTTT.

The chain uses TRBV15 and TRBJ2-7; D possibly corresponds to TRBD2 (6 bases). The germline V gene encodes CDR1 LNHNV and CDR2 YYDKDF (reference sequence). This CDR3 spans 15 amino acids. The V and J ends lost 4 bases and 3 bases respectively, with 16 bases between them. The CDR3 DNA reads as TGTGCCACCAGCAAAAGACTAGAAGGGAACTACGAGCAGTACTTC. Its protein product is CATSKRLEGNYEQYF.

The rearrangement links TRBV5-1 to TRBJ2-1; the match to TRBD2 covers 10 bases. V gave up 1 base and J gave up 4 bases; unmatched junction bases: 2. This CDR3 comprises 15 residues. Germline values: CDR1 SGHRS, CDR2 YFSETQ. Written as DNA, the CDR3 is TGCGCCAGCAGCTTGACTAGCGGGGCTTACAATGAGCAGTTCTTC. Protein sequence: CASSLTSGAYNEQFF.

This chain joins TRBV9 and TRBJ2-7, with 8 bases aligning to TRBD1. The length of the CDR3 is 14 residues. Germline CDR1 SGDLS, CDR2 YYNGEE. The V segment lost 3 bases and the J segment 5 bases; nucleotides outside the gene matches: 7. The CDR3 sequence: CASSERTGIHEQYF. In DNA, the CDR3 is TGTGCCAGCAGCGAGAGGACAGGGATCCACGAGCAGTACTTC.

V is TRBV7-6 and J is TRBJ2-5; a possible D gene is TRBD1 (6 bases). Germline CDR1 and CDR2: SGHVS and FNYEAQ. The CDR3 length is 17 residues. Trimming cost V 4 bases and J 5 bases, with 23 bases left between them. CDR3 protein: CASSWGRRTIVWETQYF. As DNA, the CDR3 is TGTGCCAGCAGCTGGGGGCGAAGGACCATAGTGTGGGAGACCCAGTACTTC.

The rearrangement links TRBV29-1 to TRBJ2-5, with TRBD1 as a possible D gene (6 bases). This CDR3 spans 13 amino acids. Germline V lookup: CDR1 SQVTM, CDR2 ANQGSEA. Trimming left V 3 bases short and J 5 bases short, with 13 bases between. CDR3: CSVDQGLWETQYF. The CDR3 DNA sequence: TGCAGCGTTGACCAGGGGCTTTGGGAGACCCAGTACTTC.

V is TRBV11-2 and J is TRBJ2-2, with TRBD2 identical over 9 bases. Germline CDR1 is SGHAT and CDR2 is FQNNGV. CDR3 size: 15 residues. V lost 0 bases to trimming and J lost 5 bases; unmatched junction nucleotides: 1. The CDR3 is CASSLEAGGTGELFF. The CDR3 DNA sequence: TGTGCCAGCAGCTTAGAAGCGGGGGGAACCGGGGAGCTGTTTTTT.

J is TRBJ1-5 and V is TRBV18, with TRBD1 matching 7 bases. The CDR3 is 15 amino acids. Germline V CDR1 and CDR2: KGHSH, LQKENI. The J segment lost 0 bases and the V segment lost 3 bases, leaving 2 bases of the junction unmatched. CDR3 amino acids: CASSPGTASNQPQHF. CDR3 nucleotide sequence: TGTGCCAGCTCACCCGGGACAGCTAGCAATCAGCCCCAGCATTTT.

This chain uses TRBV10-2 with TRBJ2-7, with TRBD2 as a possible D gene (5 bases). V gave up 3 bases and J gave up 0 bases, with 9 bases separating them. Germline assignment: CDR1 WSHSY and CDR2 SAAADI. The CDR3 sequence is 14 residues long. CDR3 protein: CASSEGGSSYEQYF. The CDR3 DNA follows: TGCGCCAGCAGTGAAGGTGGGAGCTCCTACGAGCAGTACTTC.

This chain links TRBV4-2 with TRBJ1-1, with D possibly matching TRBD1 (5 bases). Germline CDR1 and CDR2: LGHNA and YNFKEQ. The CDR3 sequence is 16 residues long. Trimming removed 0 bases at V and 4 bases at J, with 15 bases between. The CDR3: CASSQDRRGVFTEAFF. In nucleotides, the CDR3 is TGTGCCAGCAGCCAAGATCGACGGGGGGTATTCACTGAAGCTTTCTTT.

The gene calls are TRBV29-1 and TRBJ1-1; D is unclear. The V end lost 6 bases, the J end lost 1 base, and 12 bases lay between the germline ends. Germline CDR1 reads SQVTM; CDR2 reads ANQGSEA. The CDR3 contains 13 residues. The chain's CDR3 is CSVRQPANTEAFF. The CDR3 DNA follows: TGCAGCGTCAGGCAACCAGCGAACACTGAAGCTTTCTTT.

CDR3 amino acids: CATYRGTEAFF. In DNA form, the CDR3 reads TGCGCCACATACAGGGGGACTGAAGCTTTCTTT. V is TRBV23-1 and J is TRBJ1-1, with 8 nucleotides matching TRBD1. TRBV23-1 is recorded as an ORF, its role being uncertain. J was trimmed by 5 bases and V by 10 bases; bases with no gene match: 3. This CDR3 region has 11 residues.

This rearrangement joins TRBV13 to TRBJ2-1; 7 bases match TRBD2. The V and J ends lost 5 bases and 5 bases, in that order; junction bases with no gene match: 9. The length of the CDR3 is 15 residues. CDR1 and CDR2 from the germline V gene are PRHDT and FYEKMQ (reference sequence). The CDR3 loop is CASSLRLAANNEQFF. The CDR3 bases are TGTGCCAGCAGCCTCCGACTAGCAGCTAACAATGAGCAGTTCTTC.

This clone has more than one count but fewer than ten. The V gene is TRBV5-1, the J gene TRBJ1-2; 8 bases are shared with TRBD1. Germline loops: CDR1 SGHRS, CDR2 YFSETQ. V was pared by 4 bases and J by 4 bases, with 9 bases of the junction left unmatched. This CDR3 region has 15 residues. DNA for the CDR3: TGCGCCAGCAGCATGACAGGGGATCGCATCTATGGCTACACCTTC. Residues: CASSMTGDRIYGYTF.

V usage is TRBV11-2 and J usage is TRBJ1-1; D unclear. V lost 1 base and J lost 1, with 13 bases in between. Germline CDR1 reads SGHAT; CDR2 reads FQNNGV. The CDR3 contains 16 residues. The DNA of the CDR3 is TGTGCCAGCAGCTTAGCTATTTCGGCAGGGAACACTGAAGCTTTCTTT. Amino acid sequence: CASSLAISAGNTEAFF.

This chain connects TRBV7-9 to TRBJ2-1, with TRBD2 identical over 9 bases. The ends lost 8 bases at V and 2 bases at J; junction bases unmatched: 13. CDR3 length equals 17 residues. CDR1 is SEHNR, CDR2 FQNEAQ, per germline (reference sequence). CDR3 coding DNA: TGTGCCAGCGACAGAGGCCTTAGCGGGAGAACCTACAATGAGCAGTTCTTC. This translates into CASDRGLSGRTYNEQFF. Full variable domain (remainder filled in from reference TRBV7-9 and TRBJ2-1): DTGVSQNPRHKITKRGQNVTFRCDPISEHNRLYWYRQTLGQGPEFLTYFQNEAQLEKSRLLSDRFSAERPKGSFSTLEIQRTEQGDSAMYLCASDRGLSGRTYNEQFFGPGTRLTVL.

This chain connects TRBV27 to TRBJ2-1, with D possibly being TRBD2 (5 bases). This CDR3 is built from 14 residues. Germline CDR1 is MNHEY and CDR2 is SMNVEV (reference sequence). The CDR3 region is CATAGGVVRYEQFF. The CDR3 DNA reads as TGTGCAACTGCGGGTGGAGTCGTTCGCTATGAGCAGTTCTTC.